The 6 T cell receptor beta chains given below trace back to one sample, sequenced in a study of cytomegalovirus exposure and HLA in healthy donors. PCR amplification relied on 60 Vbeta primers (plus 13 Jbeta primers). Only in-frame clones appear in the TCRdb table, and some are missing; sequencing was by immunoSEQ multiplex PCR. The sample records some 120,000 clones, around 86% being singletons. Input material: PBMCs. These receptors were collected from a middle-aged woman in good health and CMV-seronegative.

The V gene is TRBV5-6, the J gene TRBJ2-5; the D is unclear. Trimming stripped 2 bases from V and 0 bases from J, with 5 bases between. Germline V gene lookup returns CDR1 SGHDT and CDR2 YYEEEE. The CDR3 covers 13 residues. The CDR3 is CASSFFNQETQYF. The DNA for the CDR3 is TGTGCCAGCAGCTTTTTTAACCAAGAGACCCAGTACTTC.

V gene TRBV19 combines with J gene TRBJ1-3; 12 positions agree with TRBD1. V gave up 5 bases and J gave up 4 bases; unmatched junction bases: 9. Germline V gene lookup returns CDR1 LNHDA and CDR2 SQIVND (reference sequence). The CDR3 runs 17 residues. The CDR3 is CASSRPGTGGEGNTIYF. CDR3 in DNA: TGTGCCAGTAGTCGTCCCGGGACAGGGGGCGAAGGAAACACCATATATTTT.

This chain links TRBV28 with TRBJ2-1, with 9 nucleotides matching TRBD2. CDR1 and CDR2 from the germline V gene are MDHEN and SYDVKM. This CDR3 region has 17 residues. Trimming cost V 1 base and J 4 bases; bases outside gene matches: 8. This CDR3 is CASSLSMRGGKYNEQFF. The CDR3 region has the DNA TGTGCCAGCAGTTTATCTATGCGGGGGGGAAAGTACAATGAGCAGTTCTTC. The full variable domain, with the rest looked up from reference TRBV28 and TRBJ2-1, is DVKVTQSSRYLVKRTGEKVFLECVQDMDHENMFWYRQDPGLGLRLIYFSYDVKMKEKGDIPEGYSVSREKKERFSLILESASTNQTSMYLCASSLSMRGGKYNEQFFGPGTRLTVL.

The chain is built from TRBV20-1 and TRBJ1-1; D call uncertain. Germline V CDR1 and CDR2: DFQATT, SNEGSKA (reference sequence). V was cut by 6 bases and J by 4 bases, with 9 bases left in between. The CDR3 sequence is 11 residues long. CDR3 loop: CSALTTTEAFF. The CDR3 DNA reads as TGCAGTGCCCTAACCACCACTGAAGCTTTCTTT.

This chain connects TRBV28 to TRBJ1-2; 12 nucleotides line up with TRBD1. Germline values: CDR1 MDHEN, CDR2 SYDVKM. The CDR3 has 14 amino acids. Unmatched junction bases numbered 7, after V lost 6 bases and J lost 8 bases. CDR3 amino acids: CASRLGQGAWGYTF. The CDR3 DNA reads TGTGCCAGCAGGTTGGGACAGGGGGCTTGGGGCTACACCTTC.

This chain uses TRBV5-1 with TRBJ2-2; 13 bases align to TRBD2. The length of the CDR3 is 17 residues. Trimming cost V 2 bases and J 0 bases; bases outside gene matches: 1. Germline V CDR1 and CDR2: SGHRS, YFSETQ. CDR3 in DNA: TGCGCCAGCAGCTTAGGACTAGCGGGAGCGAACACCGGGGAGCTGTTTTTT. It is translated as CASSLGLAGANTGELFF. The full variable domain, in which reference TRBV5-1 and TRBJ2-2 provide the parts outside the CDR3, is KAGVTQTPRYLIKTRGQQVTLSCSPISGHRSVSWYQQTPGQGLQFLFEYFSETQRNKGNFPGRFSGRQFSNSRSEMNVSTLELGDSALYLCASSLGLAGANTGELFFGEGSRLTVL.